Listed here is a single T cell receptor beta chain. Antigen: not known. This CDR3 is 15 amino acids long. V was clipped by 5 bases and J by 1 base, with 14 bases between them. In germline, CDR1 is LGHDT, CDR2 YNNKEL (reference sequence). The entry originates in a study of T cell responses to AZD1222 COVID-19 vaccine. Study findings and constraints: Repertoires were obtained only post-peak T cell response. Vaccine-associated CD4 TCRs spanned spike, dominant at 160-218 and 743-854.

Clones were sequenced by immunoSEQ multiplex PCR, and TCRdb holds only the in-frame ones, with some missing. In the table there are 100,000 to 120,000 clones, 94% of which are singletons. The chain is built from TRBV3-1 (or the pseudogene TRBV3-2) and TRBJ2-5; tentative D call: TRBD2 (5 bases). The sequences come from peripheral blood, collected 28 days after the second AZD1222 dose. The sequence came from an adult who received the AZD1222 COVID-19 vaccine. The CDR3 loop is CASSDRPGLQETQYF. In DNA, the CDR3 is TGTGCCAGCAGCGATCGGCCCGGACTCCAAGAGACCCAGTACTTC.